The 2 T cell receptor delta chains below were found in one sample sequenced in a study of γδ T cells in repeated Plasmodium falciparum infection. Gammadelta T cells were flow-sorted from PBMC into Vgamma9/Vdelta2+ and Vdelta2-negative populations for bulk analysis. TCRdb reran clone calling via CATT on the multiplex PCR reads. Among 70,000 to 95,000 delta-chain clones listed, around 1.4% were seen once. Sequenced material: gamma-delta T cells from blood. Source of these receptors: a pool of human donors (malaria-infected and uninfected, not separated).

The chain is built from TRDV2 and TRDJ3; TRDD3 agrees at 8 bases. TCRdb lists no J gene, so it was determined here by aligning the DNA to germline. This CDR3 has 19 amino acids. V lost 3 bases to trimming and J lost 0 bases; unmatched junction nucleotides: 9. CDR1 and CDR2 from the germline V gene are GEAIGNYY and EKD. The CDR3 bases are TGTGCCTGTGACCCCCGGCCCTGGGGGAGCTCCTGGGACACCCGACAGATGTTTTTC. Translation gives CACDPRPWGSSWDTRQMFF.

Concerning this clone: The protein TCRdb lists belongs to a much larger clone and differs from this DNA's translation at residue 4, which points to a read error; the protein shown is made from the DNA. The V gene is TRDV2, the J gene TRDJ3; 13 nucleotides line up with TRDD3. This CDR3 spans 23 amino acids. From germline, CDR1 is GEAIGNYY and CDR2 EKD. The V segment lost 5 bases and the J segment 2 bases; nucleotides outside the gene matches: 20. The CDR3 DNA sequence: TGTGCCTGTGGCGCGGGGTTAGAGGTACTGGGGGATACGCCGGCCTGGGACACCCGACAGATGTTTTTC. This codes for CACGAGLEVLGDTPAWDTRQMFF.